A selection of T cell receptor beta chains follows, all from one sample in a study of CD8 T cells in Susac syndrome. TCRdb processed the immunoSEQ multiplex PCR reads anew with MiXCR; each CDR3 protein has one entry. This sample has roughly 80,000 distinct CDR3 sequences, with 90% to 95% found just once. Material: CD8+ T cells from PBMCs. The receptors shown here come from a human donor with multiple sclerosis. CDR3s include the opening cysteine and the closing phenylalanine or tryptophan. D genes are given only for firm matches.

d_gene,j_gene,v_gene,CDR3aa,CDR3nt
NA,TRBJ2-7,TRBV21-1,CASSNKGSSSYEQYF,TGTGCCAGCAGCAATAAGGGTAGCAGCTCCTACGAGCAGTACTTC
NA,TRBJ2-7,TRBV7-8,CASSSSSYEQYF,TGTGCCAGCAGCTCTAGCTCCTACGAGCAGTACTTC
TRBD2,TRBJ2-5,TRBV11-2,CASSLVMGLAGEETQYF,TGTGCCAGCAGCTTAGTCATGGGACTAGCGGGAGAAGAGACCCAGTACTTC
TRBD1,TRBJ1-2,TRBV9,CASSVGQGDRYGYTF,TGTGCCAGCAGCGTTGGACAGGGGGATAGGTATGGCTACACCTTC
TRBD2,TRBJ2-7,TRBV29-1,CSVRGTSSYEQYF,TGCAGCGTTCGAGGGACTAGCTCCTACGAGCAGTACTTC
TRBD2,TRBJ2-1,TRBV12-3/TRBV12-4,CASTPGLAGGSYNEQFF,TGTGCCAGCACCCCGGGGCTGGCGGGAGGGTCCTACAATGAGCAGTTCTTC
NA,TRBJ2-3,TRBV5-4,CASSSEGVTLTDTQYF,TGTGCCAGCAGCTCGGAGGGGGTTACCCTCACAGATACGCAGTATTTT
NA,TRBJ1-1,TRBV27,CASSLGGDTEAFF,TGTGCCAGCAGTTTAGGAGGGGACACTGAAGCTTTCTTT
NA,TRBJ2-2,TRBV12-3/TRBV12-4,CASSLVGQNTGELFF,TGTGCCAGCAGTTTAGTCGGCCAGAACACCGGGGAGCTGTTTTTT
TRBD2,TRBJ2-3,TRBV7-2,CASAGTSGSTDTQYF,TGTGCCAGCGCCGGGACTAGCGGGAGCACAGATACGCAGTATTTT
TRBD2,TRBJ2-1,TRBV5-4,CASSLGTSGDRGFF,TGTGCCAGCAGCCTCGGGACTAGCGGGGACCGGGGGTTCTTC
NA,TRBJ1-1,TRBV7-2,CASSLLGWEAFF,TGTGCCAGCAGCTTACTTGGATGGGAAGCTTTCTTT